The count of the clone carrying this TCR beta chain is one. Antigen unknown. The source of the sample is a study of siplizumab effects on memory and regulatory T cells. Study-level findings and limits: Tregs that proliferated in siplizumab cultures did not have their suppressive function confirmed. The Treg-derived share of mappable alloreactive CD4+ clones averaged roughly 64% with siplizumab and 26.9% in controls. It seemed that naive T cells were more diverse than memory cells and were major contributors to the alloresponse.

Some clones are missing from TCRdb's copy, which holds only in-frame ones; the method was immunoSEQ multiplex PCR. The table has about 100,000 clones, approximately 91% seen once. CDR1 and CDR2 (germline): SGHTA, FQGNSA. This CDR3 region has 16 residues. Trimming at V came to 1 base and at J to 8 bases, leaving 8 bases not matched to a gene. Sequences were obtained from CD4+ T cells sorted from blood. The source is a human donor in good health. The genes are TRBV7-2 and TRBJ2-1, with 10 nucleotides matching TRBD2. CDR3 in DNA: TGTGCCAGCAGCTTAGGGTGGAGCGGGGGGGCCGATGAGCAGTTCTTC. Residues: CASSLGWSGGADEQFF.